This TCR beta chain stems from a study of post-analysis software for immune sequencing data. Unique molecular identifiers were carried by the TCR beta cDNA libraries. T cells numbering roughly 1 to 10 million yielded some 480,000 cDNA molecules. TCRdb ran MiXCR on the PCR reads and lists one entry per CDR3 protein. The sample yields 650,000 to 850,000 distinct CDR3 sequences, 35% to 55% seen once. Study outcomes and limitations: Patients showed TRBV5-6, TRBV5-1 and TRBV20-1 among five TRBV segments more frequent than in controls.

The CDR3 is made up of 14 amino acids. Germline assignment: CDR1 SGDLS and CDR2 YYNGEE. With respect to this clonotype: What it recognizes is unknown.

The V gene is TRBV9, the J gene TRBJ2-7, with D possibly TRBD2 on 6 matching bases. The end of the DNA is better explained by TRBJ2-5, so the J call may be wrong. The origin of this receptor is a girl aged 5-17 years with multiple sclerosis. Source material: blood. The CDR3 DNA is TGTGCCAGCAGCCCCCGACTAGGGGAAGAGACCCAGTACTTC. Protein: CASSPRLGEETQYF.